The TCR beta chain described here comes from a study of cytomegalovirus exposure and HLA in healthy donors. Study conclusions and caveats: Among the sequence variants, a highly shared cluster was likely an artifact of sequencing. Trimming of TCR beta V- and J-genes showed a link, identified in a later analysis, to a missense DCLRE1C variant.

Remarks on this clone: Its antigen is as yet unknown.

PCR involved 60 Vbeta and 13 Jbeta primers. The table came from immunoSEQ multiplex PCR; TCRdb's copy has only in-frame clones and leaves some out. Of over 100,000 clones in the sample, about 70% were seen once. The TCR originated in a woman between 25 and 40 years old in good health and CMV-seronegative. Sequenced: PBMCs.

Here the CDR3 reads CASSYSTGGGGYGYTF. In DNA form, the CDR3 reads TGTGCCAGCAGTTACTCGACAGGGGGCGGAGGCTATGGCTACACCTTC. The V call is TRBV6-5, the J call TRBJ1-2; 10 nucleotides align to TRBD1. The V gene end was trimmed by 0 bases and the J gene end by 4 bases; junction bases not matched to a gene: 5. CDR1 and CDR2 from the germline V gene are MNHEY and SVGAGI. This CDR3 has 16 amino acids.